This T cell receptor beta chain is from a study of CD8+ T cells in alopecia areata. General study points: Compared with normal scalp, lesional scalp had higher clonality and more expanded CD8+ clones.

In germline, CDR1 is MNHEY, CDR2 SVGAGI. The CDR3 contains 14 residues. The J segment lost 2 bases and the V segment lost 5 bases, leaving 2 bases of the junction unmatched. RNA was isolated and reverse transcribed to cDNA, the sequencing template. Some clones are missing from TCRdb's copy, which holds only in-frame ones; the method was immunoSEQ multiplex PCR. The table lists over 50,000 clones, 45% to 50% of them singletons. Comment on this clone: Antigen: not known.

The source was CD8+ T cells sorted from blood, collected at week 0. V and J are TRBV6-5 and TRBJ2-4; 8 positions agree with TRBD1. This TCR was sampled from a human donor with alopecia areata. CDR3 region: CASSTGGSKNIQYF. In DNA form, the CDR3 reads TGTGCCAGCAGTACAGGGGGTTCCAAAAACATTCAGTACTTC.